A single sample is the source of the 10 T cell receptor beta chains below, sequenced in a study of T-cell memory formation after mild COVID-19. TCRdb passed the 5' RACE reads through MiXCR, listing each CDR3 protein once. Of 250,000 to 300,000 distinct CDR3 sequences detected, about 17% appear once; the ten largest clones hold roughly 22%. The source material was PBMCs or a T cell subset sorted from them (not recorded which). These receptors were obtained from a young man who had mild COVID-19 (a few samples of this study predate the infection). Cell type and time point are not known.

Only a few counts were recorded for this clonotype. The CDR3 here is CASSPNGGGHTGELFF. The CDR3 nucleotides read TGTGCCAGCAGCCCCAATGGTGGGGGACACACCGGGGAGCTGTTTTTT. The chain is built from TRBV7-3 and TRBJ2-2; D may be TRBD1 or TRBD2 (5 bases each). Germline CDR1 is SGHTA and CDR2 is FQGTGA. The CDR3 totals 16 residues. V was clipped by 5 bases and J by 3 bases, with 16 bases between them.

The CDR3 loop reads CASSRQGLQETQYF. The CDR3 nucleotides are TGTGCCAGCAGTCGACAGGGCTTGCAAGAGACCCAGTACTTC. The rearrangement joins TRBV7-2 to TRBJ2-5; TRBD1 matches at 7 bases. J was trimmed by 2 bases and V by 6 bases; bases with no gene match: 6. The CDR3 spans 14 residues. Germline V gene sequence: CDR1 SGHTA, CDR2 FQGNSA.

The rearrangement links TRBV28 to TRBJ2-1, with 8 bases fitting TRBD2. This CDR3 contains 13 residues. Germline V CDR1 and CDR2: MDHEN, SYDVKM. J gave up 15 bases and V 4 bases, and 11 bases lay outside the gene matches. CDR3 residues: CASSYPGGRQRFF. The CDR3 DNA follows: TGTGCCAGCAGTTACCCGGGGGGGCGTCAACGGTTCTTC.

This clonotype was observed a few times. CDR3 protein: CASSELGVEAFF. CDR3 nucleotide sequence: TGTGCCAGCAGTGAACTGGGGGTTGAAGCTTTCTTT. The chain is built from TRBV6-1 and TRBJ1-1, with TRBD1 as a possible D gene (5 bases). V lost 2 bases, J lost 7 bases, and 8 bases lay in between. CDR1 is MNHNS and CDR2 is SASEGT in the germline V gene. The CDR3 extends over 12 amino acids.

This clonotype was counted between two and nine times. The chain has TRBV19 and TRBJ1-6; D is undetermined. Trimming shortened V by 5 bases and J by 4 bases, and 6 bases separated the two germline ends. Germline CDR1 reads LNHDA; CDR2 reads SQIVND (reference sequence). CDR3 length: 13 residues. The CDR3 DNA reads TGTGCCAGTAGTGGGAGATATAATTCACCCCTCCACTTT. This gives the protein CASSGRYNSPLHF.

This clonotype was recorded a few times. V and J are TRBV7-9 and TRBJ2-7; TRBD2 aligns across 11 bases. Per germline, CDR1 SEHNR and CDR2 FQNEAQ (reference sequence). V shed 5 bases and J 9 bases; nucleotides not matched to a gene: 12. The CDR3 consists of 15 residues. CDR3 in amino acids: CASSPLAGGVRVQYV. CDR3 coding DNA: TGTGCCAGCAGCCCCCTAGCGGGGGGCGTACGCGTGCAGTACGTC.

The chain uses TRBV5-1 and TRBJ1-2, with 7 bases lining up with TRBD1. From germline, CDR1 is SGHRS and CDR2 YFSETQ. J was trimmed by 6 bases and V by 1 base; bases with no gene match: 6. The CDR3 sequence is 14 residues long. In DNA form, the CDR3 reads TGCGCCAGCAGCTTGACGACAGGGAGGGATGGCTACACCTTC. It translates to CASSLTTGRDGYTF. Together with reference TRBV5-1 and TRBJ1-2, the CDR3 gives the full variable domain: KAGVTQTPRYLIKTRGQQVTLSCSPISGHRSVSWYQQTPGQGLQFLFEYFSETQRNKGNFPGRFSGRQFSNSRSEMNVSTLELGDSALYLCASSLTTGRDGYTFGSGTRLTVV.

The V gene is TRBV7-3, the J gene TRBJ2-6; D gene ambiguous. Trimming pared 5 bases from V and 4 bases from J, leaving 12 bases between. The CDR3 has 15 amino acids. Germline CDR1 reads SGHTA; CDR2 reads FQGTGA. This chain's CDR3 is CASSRPETGANVLTF. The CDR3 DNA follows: TGTGCCAGCAGCCGTCCTGAAACCGGGGCCAACGTCCTGACTTTC.

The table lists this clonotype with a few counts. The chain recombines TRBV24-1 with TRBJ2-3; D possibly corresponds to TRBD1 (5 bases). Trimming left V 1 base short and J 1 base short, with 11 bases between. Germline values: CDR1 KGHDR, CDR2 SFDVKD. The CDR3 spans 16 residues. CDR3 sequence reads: CATSDFGARGTDTQYF. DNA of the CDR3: TGTGCCACCAGTGATTTTGGGGCCAGGGGCACAGATACGCAGTATTTT.

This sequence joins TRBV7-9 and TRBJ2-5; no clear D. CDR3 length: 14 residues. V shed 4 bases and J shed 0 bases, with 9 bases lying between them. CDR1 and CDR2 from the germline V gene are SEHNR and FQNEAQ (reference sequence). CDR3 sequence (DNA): TGTGCCAGCAGCTCCAAGTTTAACCAAGAGACCCAGTACTTC. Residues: CASSSKFNQETQYF. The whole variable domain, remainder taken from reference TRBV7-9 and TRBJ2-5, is DTGVSQNPRHKITKRGQNVTFRCDPISEHNRLYWYRQTLGQGPEFLTYFQNEAQLEKSRLLSDRFSAERPKGSFSTLEIQRTEQGDSAMYLCASSSKFNQETQYFGPGTRLLVL.